This passage covers 21 T cell receptor beta chains from one sample sequenced in a study of OX40 agonist ivuxolimab in advanced cancers. Sequencing used immunoSEQ multiplex PCR; TCRdb keeps in-frame clones, though not all of them. This table has about 79,000 clones, about nine tenths appearing once. This specimen consisted of CD4+ or CD8+ T cells sorted from blood, obtained in a trial of the OX40 agonist ivuxolimab. These receptors originate from an adult with an advanced solid tumor such as melanoma, head and neck, liver or kidney cancer.

The chain couples TRBV4-1 to TRBJ2-1, with 11 bases aligning to TRBD2. This CDR3 comprises 16 residues. Germline V gene sequence: CDR1 MGHRA, CDR2 YSYEKL. The ends lost 0 bases at V and 4 bases at J; junction bases unmatched: 2. CDR3 residues: CASSQDRLAGYNEQFF. The CDR3 nucleotides read TGCGCCAGCAGCCAAGATCGACTAGCGGGGTACAATGAGCAGTTCTTC.

The gene calls are TRBV10-1 and TRBJ2-6; the D gene is possibly TRBD1 (7 bases). The CDR3 consists of 19 residues. V lost 0 bases to trimming and J lost 1 base, with 16 bases between them. CDR1 and CDR2 from the germline V gene are WNHNN and SYGVQD (reference sequence). CDR3 protein: CASSESRDAGQSGANVLTF. The CDR3 DNA is TGCGCCAGCAGTGAGTCCCGGGACGCGGGACAGTCTGGGGCCAACGTCCTGACTTTC.

CDR3 DNA: TGCGCCAGCAGTGAGTCGAGGGTTCACAATGAGCAGTTCTTC. Its translation is CASSESRVHNEQFF. This chain links TRBV10-2 with TRBJ2-1, with D maybe TRBD2 (5 bases). Germline-derived CDR1 and CDR2 are WSHSY and SAAADI. The CDR3 totals 14 residues. Trimming stripped 0 bases from V and 5 bases from J, with 8 bases between.

This clone was seen just once. The genes are TRBV29-1 and TRBJ2-5; no firm D call. The CDR3 sequence is 11 residues long. Germline CDR1 and CDR2: SQVTM and ANQGSEA. V was shortened by 6 bases and J by 1 base, with 6 bases between the two germline ends. The CDR3 DNA reads TGCAGCGTGACCCCCCAAGAGACCCAGTACTTC. It translates to CSVTPQETQYF.

The V call is TRBV21-1, the J call TRBJ1-5. TRBV21-1 is noted as a pseudogene. The CDR3 has 15 residues. CDR3 loop: CASSPKKGCNQPQHF. The CDR3 DNA is TGTGCCAGCAGCCCGAAGAAGGGATGCAATCAGCCCCAGCATTTT.

The chain joins TRBV5-5 to TRBJ2-5, with D perhaps matching TRBD2 (6 bases). In germline, CDR1 is SGHKS, CDR2 YYEKEE (reference sequence). The CDR3 is 15 residues long. Trimming took off 0 bases at V and 5 bases at J, with 14 bases between the two ends. CDR3 protein: CASSLDGGAGETQYF. The CDR3 DNA reads as TGTGCCAGCAGCTTGGATGGAGGGGCGGGTGAGACCCAGTACTTC.

The chain's CDR3 is CASSMGQLNTEAFF. CDR3 DNA sequence: TGTGCCAGTAGTATGGGACAGTTGAACACTGAAGCTTTCTTT. The chain recombines TRBV19 with TRBJ1-1; 7 bases map to TRBD1. Looked up from germline, CDR1 is LNHDA and CDR2 is SQIVND (reference sequence). The junction had 1 base not matched to a gene; V was cut back by 3 bases and J by 0 bases. This CDR3 has 14 residues.

CDR3 loop: CASSSALRFTPYEQYF. CDR3 nucleotides: TGTGCCAGCAGCTCCGCGCTCCGGTTTACACCCTACGAGCAGTACTTC. The V gene is TRBV7-2, the J gene TRBJ2-7, with D unclear. CDR3 length: 16 amino acids. Germline V gives CDR1 SGHTA, CDR2 FQGNSA. V was cut by 4 bases and J by 2 bases, with 18 bases left in between.

This sequence joins TRBV7-9 and TRBJ2-1; D gene uncertain. This CDR3 has 13 residues. Trimming left V 5 bases short and J 5 bases short, with 10 bases between. Germline lookup yields CDR1 SEHNR and CDR2 FQNEAQ (reference sequence). The CDR3 DNA reads as TGTGCCAGCAGCCCCGGGCCCGACAATGAGCAGTTCTTC. Amino acids: CASSPGPDNEQFF.

This clone was observed a single time. The chain couples TRBV9 to TRBJ1-6; TRBD1 matches at 7 bases. The junction had 5 bases not matched to a gene; V was cut back by 3 bases and J by 5 bases. Per germline, CDR1 SGDLS and CDR2 YYNGEE. The CDR3 runs to 15 residues. The CDR3 DNA reads TGTGCCAGCAGCGAGCAGGGGGTAGATAATTCACCCCTCCACTTT. Translated: CASSEQGVDNSPLHF.

V is TRBV10-3 and J is TRBJ1-5, with TRBD1 matching 7 bases. This CDR3 is 14 amino acids long. Germline CDR1 is ENHRY and CDR2 is SYGVKD. With 4 bases clipped from V and 3 bases from J, the junction kept 3 bases outside the gene matches. The CDR3 region has the DNA TGTGCCATCAGTGTTGACAGGGACAATCAGCCCCAGCATTTT. This sequence encodes CAISVDRDNQPQHF.

This clone came up once. The V gene is TRBV6-6, the J gene TRBJ1-4; unclear D gene. V dropped 2 bases and J dropped 7 bases, with 17 bases sitting between them. This CDR3 has 16 amino acids. In germline, CDR1 is MNHNY, CDR2 SVGAGI (reference sequence). The CDR3 is CASSYDAPGPVEKLFF. CDR3 DNA: TGTGCCAGCAGTTACGACGCACCAGGACCTGTTGAAAAACTGTTTTTT.

The V gene is TRBV2, the J gene TRBJ1-2; TRBD1 is a possible D gene (6 bases). The CDR3 runs to 17 residues. V lost 3 bases and J 2 bases, leaving 19 bases between the germline ends. CDR1 and CDR2 from the germline V gene are SNHLY and FYNNEI. CDR3 region: CASSDPGQGLINYGYTF. The CDR3 DNA reads TGTGCCAGCAGTGATCCGGGGCAGGGGTTGATAAACTATGGCTACACCTTC.

This clone has just a few counts. The chain joins TRBV14 to TRBJ1-2; D call uncertain. Germline V gives CDR1 SGHDN, CDR2 FVKESK. This CDR3 comprises 14 residues. Trimming left V 3 bases short and J 0 bases short, with 8 bases between. The CDR3 region is CASSHGFPNYGYTF. CDR3 bases: TGTGCCAGCAGCCACGGATTTCCTAACTATGGCTACACCTTC.

V usage is TRBV4-3 and J usage is TRBJ2-5, with 7 nucleotides matching TRBD2. Germline CDR1 and CDR2: LGHNA and YSLEER. CDR3 length: 15 residues. V dropped 1 base and J dropped 4; count of bases not matched to a gene: 6. CDR3 nucleotides: TGCGCCAGCAGCCAAGGCGGCGGGAGCATAGAGACCCAGTACTTC. The encoded protein is CASSQGGGSIETQYF.

This sequence joins TRBV13 and TRBJ2-7, with 12 bases fitting TRBD2. This CDR3 has 15 residues. The V and J ends lost 6 bases and 3 bases, in that order; junction bases with no gene match: 6. CDR1 and CDR2 from the germline V gene are PRHDT and FYEKMQ (reference sequence). The CDR3 DNA sequence: TGTGCCAGCAGGGGTGGGACTAGCGGGTTCTACGAGCAGTACTTC. Translating gives CASRGGTSGFYEQYF.

J is TRBJ1-4 and V is TRBV6-6, with 8 positions matching TRBD1. There are 16 residues in the CDR3. Germline loops: CDR1 MNHNY, CDR2 SVGAGI (reference sequence). J was trimmed by 6 bases and V by 5 bases; bases with no gene match: 11. The CDR3 sequence is CASSALGQGGHEKLFF. CDR3 nucleotides: TGTGCCAGCAGTGCCCTCGGACAGGGTGGACATGAAAAACTGTTTTTT.

This clone was recorded once. V and J are TRBV29-1 and TRBJ2-7; 7 nucleotides agree with TRBD1. The ends lost 4 bases at V and 1 base at J; junction bases unmatched: 4. CDR3 size: 13 residues. Looked up from germline, CDR1 is SQVTM and CDR2 is ANQGSEA. In DNA, the CDR3 is TGCAGCGTTGTAGGGGGCCGGTCCTACGAGCAGTACTTC. It is translated as CSVVGGRSYEQYF.

The gene calls are TRBV27 and TRBJ2-5; D is uncertain. The CDR3 sequence is 12 residues long. The ends were cut back, 4 bases at V and 4 bases at J, with 7 bases in the middle. CDR1 MNHEY and CDR2 SMNVEV come from the germline V gene (reference sequence). This CDR3 reads CASSSRAETQYF. CDR3 bases: TGTGCCAGCAGTTCAAGAGCAGAGACCCAGTACTTC.

The J gene is TRBJ1-4, the V gene TRBV4-3; D is unresolved. Germline V CDR1 and CDR2: LGHNA, YSLEER. This CDR3 is 17 amino acids long. With 4 bases removed from V and 0 bases from J, the gap between germline ends came to 15 bases. The CDR3 DNA is TGCGCCAGCAGCCTTGGCAGAAGGGCCGCAACTAATGAAAAACTGTTTTTT. This encodes CASSLGRRAATNEKLFF.

This clone was detected once. The chain carries TRBV13 and TRBJ1-3, with 8 bases identical to TRBD1. Unmatched junction bases numbered 7, after V lost 5 bases and J lost 1 base. This CDR3 contains 16 residues. Per the germline V gene, CDR1 is PRHDT and CDR2 is FYEKMQ (reference sequence). CDR3 sequence (DNA): TGTGCCAGCAGCCTTCTAACAGGGGGATCTGGAAACACCATATATTTT. Translation gives CASSLLTGGSGNTIYF.